Each of the 20 T cell receptor beta chains below was sequenced from the same sample in a study of graft-versus-host responses after intestinal transplantation. Method: immunoSEQ multiplex PCR; TCRdb's copy keeps in-frame clones and lacks some. The repertoire holds tens of thousands of clones, roughly 95% seen once, with approximately 0.25% in the top ten. Antigens for these TCRs are unknown. The material was unstimulated CD8+ T cells sorted from spleen or lymph node cells, obtained before transplant. The receptors were gathered from a human donor who was the organ donor for an intestinal transplant.

The chain employs TRBV27 and TRBJ2-7; 8 bases agree with TRBD2. Trimming removed 3 bases from V and 2 bases from J; junction bases left unmatched: 6. CDR1 and CDR2 (germline): MNHEY, SMNVEV (reference sequence). The CDR3 extends over 15 amino acids. The CDR3, as DNA: TGTGCCAGCAGTTTTTCAGCGGGGGTTACCTACGAGCAGTACTTC. This encodes CASSFSAGVTYEQYF.

The V gene is TRBV5-1, the J gene TRBJ2-6; 7 nucleotides agree with TRBD1. The germline V gene has CDR1 SGHRS and CDR2 YFSETQ. The CDR3 loop spans 16 amino acids. V was pared by 7 bases and J by 0 bases, with 7 bases of the junction left unmatched. The CDR3 DNA follows: TGCGCCAGCGTCCGGGACAGCCTCTCTGGGGCCAACGTCCTGACTTTC. It encodes CASVRDSLSGANVLTF.

The CDR3 spells CASSPGGGLLYGYTF. As DNA, the CDR3 is TGTGCCAGCAGCCCTGGGGGGGGGCTCCTCTATGGCTACACCTTC. The chain joins TRBV9 to TRBJ1-2, with a possible D match to TRBD1 (6 bases). Looked up from germline, CDR1 is SGDLS and CDR2 is YYNGEE. The CDR3 sequence is 15 residues long. Trimming shortened V by 4 bases and J by 4 bases, and 17 bases separated the two germline ends. The full variable domain, rest sourced from reference TRBV9 and TRBJ1-2, is DSGVTQTPKHLITATGQRVTLRCSPRSGDLSVYWYQQSLDQGLQFLIQYYNGEERAKGNILERFSAQQFPDLHSELNLSSLELGDSALYFCASSPGGGLLYGYTFGSGTRLTVV.

The rearrangement links TRBV5-4 to TRBJ2-5; TRBD2 is a possible D gene (6 bases). V lost 2 bases, J lost 2 bases, and 7 bases lay in between. Germline lookup yields CDR1 SGHNT and CDR2 YYREEE (reference sequence). The CDR3 contains 13 residues. In DNA form, the CDR3 reads TGTGCCAGCAGCTTCGGGGGACAAGAGACCCAGTACTTC. This translates into CASSFGGQETQYF. The whole variable domain, remainder taken from reference TRBV5-4 and TRBJ2-5, is ETGVTQSPTHLIKTRGQQVTLRCSSQSGHNTVSWYQQALGQGPQFIFQYYREEENGRGNFPPRFSGLQFPNYSSELNVNALELDDSALYLCASSFGGQETQYFGPGTRLLVL.

The chain joins TRBV5-1 to TRBJ1-6; D not certain. Germline V gene data show CDR1 as SGHRS and CDR2 as YFSETQ. V was shortened by 3 bases and J by 5 bases, with 12 bases between the two germline ends. This CDR3 region has 15 residues. CDR3 amino acids: CASSWKDGNNSPLHF. The CDR3 DNA is TGCGCCAGCAGCTGGAAGGACGGGAATAATTCACCCCTCCACTTT.

V usage is TRBV11-2 and J usage is TRBJ2-5; 12 nucleotides line up with TRBD1. The V gene end was trimmed by 6 bases and the J gene end by 5 bases; junction bases not matched to a gene: 16. CDR1 is SGHAT, CDR2 FQNNGV, per germline. This CDR3 contains 18 residues. CDR3 sequence: CASSPTGTGGLVRETQYF. CDR3 DNA sequence: TGTGCCAGCAGTCCGACCGGGACAGGGGGCTTGGTACGGGAGACCCAGTACTTC.

The V and J genes are TRBV9 and TRBJ2-7; maybe TRBD2 (6 bases). V shed 0 bases and J shed 5 bases, with 15 bases lying between them. CDR3 length: 15 amino acids. The germline V gene has CDR1 SGDLS and CDR2 YYNGEE. The CDR3 DNA sequence: TGTGCCAGCAGCGTAGCCCTTGGCACGGGAGACGAGCAGTACTTC. Its translation is CASSVALGTGDEQYF.

The V and J genes are TRBV19 and TRBJ2-5; D not certain. Germline values: CDR1 LNHDA, CDR2 SQIVND (reference sequence). This CDR3 has 12 amino acids. V shed 2 bases and J shed 2 bases, with 3 bases lying between them. CDR3 nucleotide sequence: TGTGCCAGTAGTATACCTCAAGAGACCCAGTACTTC. Encoded protein: CASSIPQETQYF.

This sequence joins TRBV6-5 and TRBJ2-3; TRBD1 agrees at 7 bases. With V trimmed by 7 bases and J by 1 base, 5 bases remained unmatched. Germline values: CDR1 MNHEY, CDR2 SVGAGI. The length of the CDR3 is 14 residues. The CDR3, as DNA: TGTGCCAGCACCCCCGGACAGGGCACAGATACGCAGTATTTT. It encodes CASTPGQGTDTQYF.

The chain couples TRBV7-6 to TRBJ2-1, with no clear D. V was pared by 2 bases and J by 4 bases, with 15 bases between. The CDR3 is 16 residues long. Per germline, CDR1 SGHVS and CDR2 FNYEAQ. The CDR3 nucleotides read TGTGCCAGCAGCTTAACGTCTTCTGACCCATACAATGAGCAGTTCTTC. Residues: CASSLTSSDPYNEQFF.

The V gene is TRBV28, the J gene TRBJ2-3; tentatively, D is TRBD2 (7 bases). The CDR3 loop spans 15 amino acids. Trimming cost V 8 bases and J 4 bases, with 19 bases left between them. Per germline, CDR1 MDHEN and CDR2 SYDVKM. DNA for the CDR3: TGTGCCAGCGGTCGAAGGGGGGGGCCCGCAGATACGCAGTATTTT. Its protein is CASGRRGGPADTQYF.

The gene calls are TRBV15 and TRBJ2-7; 9 bases line up with TRBD1. Germline V gene lookup returns CDR1 LNHNV and CDR2 YYDKDF (reference sequence). The trim removed 0 bases at V and 3 bases at J, leaving 3 bases unmatched. This CDR3 has 15 residues. The CDR3 protein is CATSRDKGQGYEQYF. For the CDR3, the DNA is TGTGCCACCAGCAGAGATAAGGGACAGGGCTACGAGCAGTACTTC.

The chain combines TRBV6-5 with TRBJ1-3; no clear D gene. Per germline, CDR1 MNHEY and CDR2 SVGAGI. V gave up 7 bases and J gave up 0 bases, with 10 bases separating them. CDR3 length: 14 residues. In DNA, the CDR3 is TGTGCCAGCACCGAAGGGAGCTCTGGAAACACCATATATTTT. Translated, it gives CASTEGSSGNTIYF.

The chain employs TRBV5-1 and TRBJ2-2; maybe TRBD2 (5 bases). Germline CDR1 SGHRS, CDR2 YFSETQ. This CDR3 is 14 amino acids long. V lost 6 bases to trimming and J lost 2 bases, with 11 bases between them. CDR3 nucleotide sequence: TGCGCCAGCACCGCGGGTGCTAACACCGGGGAGCTGTTTTTT. Translated: CASTAGANTGELFF.

The chain is built from TRBV7-2 and TRBJ2-5; 9 positions agree with TRBD2. The DNA end lines up better with TRBJ2-7; the J call may be wrong. Germline assignment: CDR1 SGHTA and CDR2 FQGNSA. The CDR3 covers 14 residues. CDR3 in amino acids: CASSSSGTSYEQYF. The CDR3 DNA reads as TGTGCCAGCAGTTCTAGCGGGACGTCCTACGAGCAGTACTTC.

V usage is TRBV28 and J usage is TRBJ1-2; a possible D gene is TRBD1 (5 bases). V gave up 5 bases and J gave up 1 base, with 11 bases separating them. The CDR3 consists of 14 residues. From germline, CDR1 is MDHEN and CDR2 SYDVKM. The CDR3 sequence is CASSVPQGNYGYTF. The CDR3 nucleotides read TGTGCCAGCAGTGTCCCCCAGGGTAACTATGGCTACACCTTC.

The genes are TRBV6-5 and TRBJ1-2; 7 nucleotides agree with TRBD1. Germline lookup yields CDR1 MNHEY and CDR2 SVGAGI. The CDR3 runs 12 residues. V shed 5 bases, J shed 8 bases, and the junction held 5 bases outside the gene matches. The CDR3 sequence: CASSRTGVGYTF. As DNA, the CDR3 is TGTGCCAGCAGTAGAACAGGGGTCGGCTACACCTTC.

This chain connects TRBV7-2 to TRBJ2-2, with D perhaps TRBD1 (5 bases). V lost 5 bases and J 5 bases, leaving 15 bases between the germline ends. Germline CDR1 and CDR2: SGHTA and FQGNSA. This CDR3 spans 15 amino acids. The CDR3 sequence is CASSPGPPGTGELFF. CDR3 sequence (DNA): TGTGCCAGCAGCCCAGGGCCCCCTGGGACCGGGGAGCTGTTTTTT.

This chain uses TRBV5-6 with TRBJ1-2, with 10 positions matching TRBD1. V dropped 4 bases and J dropped 5; count of bases not matched to a gene: 14. This CDR3 spans 17 amino acids. The germline gives CDR1 SGHDT, CDR2 YYEEEE. The CDR3 here is CASSTGQGGVVSYGYTF. The CDR3 DNA reads TGTGCCAGCAGCACTGGACAGGGGGGCGTAGTAAGTTATGGCTACACCTTC.

This chain connects TRBV5-4 to TRBJ2-7; TRBD1 aligns across 9 bases. Trimming at V came to 0 bases and at J to 0 bases, leaving 1 base not matched to a gene. CDR3 length: 15 residues. The germline V gene encodes CDR1 SGHNT and CDR2 YYREEE (reference sequence). The CDR3 DNA reads TGTGCCAGCAGCTTGGGGACAGGGGTCTCCTACGAGCAGTACTTC. Its protein is CASSLGTGVSYEQYF.